The clone carrying this T cell receptor (beta chain) was seen only once. The CDR3 runs to 12 residues. Trimming took 10 bases from V and 10 from J, leaving 17 bases between them. The germline gives CDR1 SNHLY, CDR2 FYNNEI. Authors' data handling: Amplification from reference gene primers served as the basis for estimated nucleated cell counts. Here immunoSEQ multiplex PCR was the method, and the copy in TCRdb shows in-frame clones only, minus some. That table gives V, J and clone size, and the DNA gave D and trimming. The table includes under 300,000 clones, approximately 92% detected once. These data are taken from a study of blood T cell repertoires in COVID-19. Background on the study: In each case, the material was cDNA or gDNA derived from T cells, B-cell-depleted T cells, or PBMCs.

The clonotype was recovered from a woman between 35 and 50 years old who had recovered from COVID-19. Material for sequencing was peripheral blood. The chain recombines TRBV2 with TRBJ2-1, with D possibly TRBD2 on 5 matching bases. CDR3 region: CATPTRGPEQFF. The CDR3 bases are TGTGCCACCCCAACCCGAGGGCCGGAGCAGTTCTTC.